The rows below give T cell receptor beta chains drawn from one sample of a study of type 1 and type 2 diabetes patients. TCRdb analysed the multiplex PCR reads with MiXCR anew, one entry per CDR3 protein. Of 270,000 or so distinct CDR3 sequences listed, approximately 50% were seen once; the top ten hold 12% to 15%. Material: peripheral blood mononuclear cells (PBMCs). The receptors were gathered from a man between 18 and 29 years old with type 2 diabetes. The CDR3 runs from the conserved cysteine through the conserved F or W. A D gene is named only where the DNA matches it firmly. Size values are once, few and many counts, or a class for expanded clones, and some rows have none.

TRBJ2-5,.,TRBV10-1,few,CASSESGLQETQYF,TGCGCCAGCAGTGAGTCGGGGCTCCAAGAGACCCAGTACTTC
TRBJ2-1,.,TRBV7-9,.,CASSLAVNGQFF,TGTGCCAGCAGCTTAGCGGTCAATGGGCAGTTCTTC
TRBJ1-5,.,TRBV2,.,CASSEAKFQPQHF,TGTGCCAGCAGTGAAGCGAAATTTCAGCCCCAGCATTTT
TRBJ1-4,.,TRBV30,.,CAWGDGQYNKLFF,TGTGCCTGGGGGGACGGACAATATAACAAACTGTTTTTT
TRBJ2-3,TRBD2,TRBV6-5,.,CASSPSGGLDTQYF,TGTGCCAGCAGTCCCAGCGGGGGGTTAGATACGCAGTATTTT
TRBJ2-5,TRBD2,TRBV14,.,CASSRKVSGRVEETQYF,TGTGCCAGCAGCCGGAAGGTTAGCGGGAGAGTGGAGGAGACCCAGTACTTC
TRBJ1-5,.,TRBV7-2,.,CASSGGRLDQPQHF,TGTGCCAGTAGTGGAGGAAGACTAGATCAGCCCCAGCATTTT
TRBJ2-7,.,TRBV2,.,CASGGQMGYEQYF,TGTGCCAGCGGAGGACAGATGGGGTACGAGCAGTACTTC
TRBJ2-5,.,TRBV2,few,CASSVGGLGETQYF,TGTGCCAGCAGTGTGGGGGGCCTCGGAGAGACCCAGTACTTC
TRBJ2-5,.,TRBV7-6,.,CASSLGGAGRFHETQYF,TGTGCCAGCAGCTTAGGGGGGGCCGGGCGCTTTCACGAGACCCAGTACTTC
TRBJ2-6,.,TRBV2,few,CASGRGSAGANVLTF,TGTGCCAGCGGGAGAGGGTCTGCTGGGGCCAACGTCCTGACTTTC
TRBJ2-1,.,TRBV12-3/TRBV12-4,.,CASTFTRHEQFF,TGTGCCAGCACGTTCACAAGGCATGAGCAGTTCTTC
TRBJ1-1,.,TRBV9,.,CASSVVGRLTEAFF,TGTGCCAGCAGCGTAGTCGGTCGTCTCACTGAAGCTTTCTTT
TRBJ2-1,TRBD1,TRBV19,few,CASSMGTGSYNEQFF,TGTGCCAGTAGTATGGGGACAGGATCCTACAATGAGCAGTTCTTC
TRBJ2-3,.,TRBV7-8,.,CASRRGARTDTQYF,TGTGCCAGCAGACGGGGGGCCCGCACAGATACGCAGTATTTT
TRBJ1-1,.,TRBV7-2,.,CASSIPQATEAFF,TGTGCCAGCAGCATCCCACAGGCGACTGAAGCTTTCTTT
TRBJ2-1,TRBD2,TRBV24-1,.,CATRLAGGNEQFF,TGTGCCACCAGGCTAGCGGGAGGAAATGAGCAGTTCTTC
TRBJ1-6,.,TRBV13,.,CASSSVNSPLHF,TGTGCCAGCAGCTCAGTTAATTCACCCCTCCACTTT
TRBJ1-5,.,TRBV20-1,.,CSARRNLDQPQHF,TGCAGTGCTCGAAGGAACCTCGATCAGCCCCAGCATTTT
TRBJ2-2,TRBD2,TRBV7-2,.,CASSPTSGGNGELFF,TGTGCCAGCAGCCCCACTAGCGGTGGGAACGGGGAGCTGTTTTTT
TRBJ2-2,.,TRBV15,.,CATSRDYFGGTGELFF,TGTGCCACCAGCAGAGACTACTTTGGTGGCACCGGGGAGCTGTTTTTT
TRBJ2-3,.,TRBV9,few,CASSEGGRTDYTDTQYF,TGTGCCAGCAGCGAGGGGGGCAGGACCGACTACACAGATACGCAGTATTTT
TRBJ2-3,.,TRBV7-2,few,CASSLDSLEPTDTQYF,TGTGCCAGCAGCTTAGACTCCCTGGAGCCCACAGATACGCAGTATTTT
TRBJ1-6,.,TRBV12-3/TRBV12-4,few,CASRQVNSPLHF,TGTGCCAGTCGACAGGTCAATTCACCCCTCCACTTT
TRBJ1-1,.,TRBV28,.,CASSFTADYLNTEAFF,TGTGCCAGCAGTTTCACGGCAGATTACCTGAACACTGAAGCTTTCTTT
TRBJ1-3,.,TRBV20-1,.,CSARDNRGNTIYF,TGCAGTGCCCGAGACAATCGGGGAAACACCATATATTTT
TRBJ2-7,.,TRBV6-2/TRBV6-3,few,CASSSTSAYEQYF,TGTGCCAGCAGTTCGACTTCGGCGTACGAGCAGTACTTC
TRBJ1-6,.,TRBV13,few,CASSEGGDGYSPLHF,TGTGCCAGCAGCGAGGGTGGGGACGGGTATTCACCCCTCCACTTT
TRBJ1-1,.,TRBV6-1,.,CASGSRVALGNTEAFF,TGTGCCAGCGGTTCCAGGGTGGCCCTGGGGAACACTGAAGCTTTCTTT
TRBJ2-5,TRBD1,TRBV19,.,CASSPGTVQETQYF,TGTGCCAGCAGCCCCGGGACAGTACAAGAGACCCAGTACTTC
TRBJ2-7,TRBD2,TRBV10-1,.,CASRTLLLAGGSYEQYF,TGCGCCAGCAGAACCCTATTACTAGCGGGGGGCTCCTACGAGCAGTACTTC
TRBJ2-1,TRBD2,TRBV20-1,.,CSARSGTSSYNEQFF,TGCAGTGCCCGTAGCGGGACGAGCTCCTACAATGAGCAGTTCTTC
TRBJ2-2,.,TRBV28,.,CASSEVTDTGELFF,TGTGCCAGCAGTGAGGTCACAGACACCGGGGAGCTGTTTTTT
TRBJ1-2,.,TRBV30,few,CAWSWTIANYGYTF,TGTGCCTGGAGTTGGACAATTGCTAACTATGGCTACACCTTC
TRBJ1-1,.,TRBV6-5,few,CASSSETEAFF,TGTGCCAGCTCTTCGGAGACTGAAGCTTTCTTT